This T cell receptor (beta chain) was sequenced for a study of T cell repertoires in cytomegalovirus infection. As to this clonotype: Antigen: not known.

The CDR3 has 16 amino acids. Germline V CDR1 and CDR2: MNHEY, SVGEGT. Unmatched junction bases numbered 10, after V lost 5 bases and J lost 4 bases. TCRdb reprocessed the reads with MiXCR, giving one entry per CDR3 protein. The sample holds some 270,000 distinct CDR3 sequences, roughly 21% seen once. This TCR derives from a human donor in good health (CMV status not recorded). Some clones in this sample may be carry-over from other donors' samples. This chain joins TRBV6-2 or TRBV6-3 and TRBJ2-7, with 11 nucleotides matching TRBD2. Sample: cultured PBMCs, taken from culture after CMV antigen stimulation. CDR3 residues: CASSLTTGTSGYEQYF. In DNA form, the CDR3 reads TGTGCCAGCAGTCTAACCACCGGGACTAGCGGATACGAGCAGTACTTC.